This TCR beta chain was captured by sequencing in a study of low-dose radiotherapy and immunotherapy resistance in tumors. Study as a whole: A daily 300 mg dose of oral aspirin was taken by patients for four cycles from cycle 1 day 1.

The CDR3 is 18 amino acids in total, end residues counted. Germline CDR1 MNHNY, CDR2 SVGAGI (reference sequence). Details on this clonotype: No DNA is shown, since the ends of the CDR3 on it are uncertain; the CDR3 is the one TCRdb lists.

TRAV- and TRBV-specific primers were used for first-strand cDNA, which covered alpha and beta chains. A roughly 22-cycle PCR with a constant-region primer and V-primer adapter amplified TCRs. In TCRdb, the reads were re-called with MiXCR into one record per CDR3 protein. The repertoire consists of 95,000 to 100,000 distinct CDR3 sequences, with less than 25% occurring once and the leading ten covering 4.1%. The time point denotes: after trial treatment. Treatment meaning: LDRT plus nivolumab, ipilimumab, low-dose cyclophosphamide and aspirin (RACIN trial). As their treatment, donors received nivolumab, ipilimumab, aspirin, low-dose cyclophosphamide and low-dose radiotherapy.

Specimen: PBMCs, collected after low-dose radiotherapy plus immunotherapy. The source is a male donor with prostate cancer. The V and J genes are TRBV6-6 and TRBJ2-2; the D call TRBD1 from the table was never checked on the DNA. CDR3: CASSYFPNTGELFFFFFF.